The source of this T cell receptor beta chain is a study of blood T cells in healthy people across ages. This clonotype was recorded only once. The target antigen is unknown. The CDR3 is 16 amino acids. CDR1 and CDR2 (germline): SGHRS, YFSETQ. V lost 1 base, J lost 6 bases, and 9 bases stayed unmatched. Study outcomes and limitations: It was held that diversity estimates obtained from one million T cells represented underestimates.

A J-beta primer mix and a sample-barcoded 5' primer were used in a second PCR of roughly 6 to 11 cycles. Every individual sample yielded 2.5 million or more paired-end reads (each containing CDR3). TCRdb reprocessed the 5' RACE reads with MiXCR, giving one entry per CDR3 protein. There are about 640,000 distinct CDR3 sequences in the sample; around 54% occur only once, and more than 35% lies in the top ten. The sequencing input was blood. The TCR sequence derives from a man in his 60s in good health. The genes are TRBV5-1 and TRBJ2-3; 9 nucleotides agree with TRBD1. CDR3 region: CASSLPLGQGADTQYF. The CDR3 nucleotides read TGCGCCAGCAGCTTGCCGCTGGGACAGGGAGCGGATACGCAGTATTTT. The complete variable domain, with remaining parts taken from reference TRBV5-1 and TRBJ2-3, reads KAGVTQTPRYLIKTRGQQVTLSCSPISGHRSVSWYQQTPGQGLQFLFEYFSETQRNKGNFPGRFSGRQFSNSRSEMNVSTLELGDSALYLCASSLPLGQGADTQYFGPGTRLTVL.